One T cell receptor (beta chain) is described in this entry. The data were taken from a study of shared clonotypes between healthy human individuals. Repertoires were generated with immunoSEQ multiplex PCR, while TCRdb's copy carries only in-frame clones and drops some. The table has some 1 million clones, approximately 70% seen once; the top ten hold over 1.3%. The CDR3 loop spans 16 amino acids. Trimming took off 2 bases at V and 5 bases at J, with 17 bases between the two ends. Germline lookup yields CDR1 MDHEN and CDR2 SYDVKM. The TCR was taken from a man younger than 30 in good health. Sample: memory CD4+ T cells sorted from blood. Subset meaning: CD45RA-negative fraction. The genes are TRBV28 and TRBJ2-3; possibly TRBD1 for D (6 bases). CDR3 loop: CASSLSLPGVGDTQYF. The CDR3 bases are TGTGCCAGCAGTTTAAGTTTACCAGGGGTTGGAGATACGCAGTATTTT.